This T cell receptor (beta chain) came from a study of CD8+ T cells in alopecia areata. Treatment here: oral pan-JAK inhibitor, 5-10 mg twice daily. The germline gives CDR1 MNHEY, CDR2 SVGAGI. There are 15 residues in the CDR3. Trimming left V 2 bases short and J 4 bases short, with 12 bases between. RNA was extracted and reverse transcribed into cDNA as the sequencing template. Generated by immunoSEQ multiplex PCR, the TCRdb table keeps only in-frame clones and is missing some. The data contain 130,000 to 150,000 clones, roughly 80% of them seen just once; the ten biggest clones take up roughly 25%. This TCR derives from a human donor with alopecia areata. The sequences come from CD8+ T cells sorted from blood, collected at week 4, from a patient treated with tofacitinib. This rearrangement joins TRBV6-5 to TRBJ2-1; no clear D gene. In DNA form, the CDR3 reads TGTGCCAGCAGTTACGGGCAACTACTTTACAATGAGCAGTTCTTC. It specifies CASSYGQLLYNEQFF.